This TCR beta chain was retrieved from a study of T cells in Graves' hyperthyroidism and ophthalmopathy. Overall study: At initial diagnosis, before any treatment had begun, peripheral blood was obtained. Study observations and caveats: In blood, most of the thyroid clonotypes expanded above 0.001 were also present. Ophthalmopathy cases were set apart from stable hyperthyroidism by a 13 V-J model.

Notes on this clonotype: Its antigen is unidentified.

Per the germline V gene, CDR1 is SGHTA and CDR2 is FQGTGA. V dropped 1 base and J dropped 2; count of bases not matched to a gene: 9. The CDR3 loop spans 19 amino acids. Amplification of TCR beta CDR3 regions was performed using RNA transcripts as template. The HTBI set primed first-round TCR CDR3 RT-PCR. TCRdb ran MiXCR on the multiplex PCR reads and lists one entry per CDR3 protein. In the table there are 300,000 or so distinct CDR3 sequences, over 15% of which are singletons. It was uncontrolled infection, other autoimmune disease, pregnancy or lactation that excluded patients. The rearrangement uses TRBV7-3 and TRBJ2-7; the match to TRBD2 covers 15 bases. Sequenced material: blood. The origin of this receptor is a woman aged 55-70 years with Graves' ophthalmopathy. CDR3 in DNA: TGTGCCAGCAGCTTAAATGCCCTGGGACTAGCGGGGGGTCCCTACGAGCAGTACTTC. Translated: CASSLNALGLAGGPYEQYF.